Following are 26 T cell receptor beta chains from one sample sequenced in a study of blood T cell repertoires in COVID-19. Assay: immunoSEQ multiplex PCR; the TCRdb copy retains only in-frame clones and omits some. The table lists about 350,000 clones, 87% of them singletons. Input material: PBMCs or T cells enriched from blood (not recorded which). All receptors come from a woman in her 30s who had recovered from COVID-19.

The chain has TRBV28 and TRBJ1-4; a possible D gene is TRBD1 (6 bases). There are 16 residues in the CDR3. Germline CDR1 MDHEN, CDR2 SYDVKM. V gave up 1 base and J gave up 8 bases, with 17 bases separating them. The CDR3 loop reads CASSLSLTGLEEKLFF. The CDR3 DNA reads as TGTGCCAGCAGTTTATCGTTGACAGGCCTCGAGGAAAAACTGTTTTTT.

J is TRBJ1-2 and V is TRBV25-1; 7 bases map to TRBD1. The CDR3 runs 17 residues. Germline CDR1 reads MGHDK; CDR2 reads SYGVNS. Trimming cost V 1 base and J 8 bases; bases outside gene matches: 16. The CDR3 DNA follows: TGTGCCAGCAGTGAATCGGCAGGGGGACTTAAACGATGGGGCTACACCTTC. Translation gives CASSESAGGLKRWGYTF.

The rearrangement links TRBV2 to TRBJ2-4; D is possibly TRBD2 (7 bases). V was trimmed by 5 bases and J by 1 base, leaving 18 bases between them. The CDR3 is 17 amino acids. CDR1 is SNHLY and CDR2 is FYNNEI in the germline V gene. The CDR3 loop reads CASSSLRGQGAKNIQYF. The CDR3 nucleotides read TGTGCCAGCAGTTCATTGCGGGGGCAAGGGGCCAAAAACATTCAGTACTTC.

CDR3 in amino acids: CASSSTGNQPQHF. CDR3 DNA sequence: TGCGCCAGCAGCTCGACAGGAAATCAGCCCCAGCATTTT. V is TRBV5-1 and J is TRBJ1-5; a possible D gene is TRBD1 (6 bases). Trimming left V 3 bases short and J 4 bases short, with 8 bases between. Germline values: CDR1 SGHRS, CDR2 YFSETQ. The CDR3 runs 13 residues.

The rearrangement uses TRBV29-1 and TRBJ2-7; 9 nucleotides agree with TRBD1. This CDR3 is built from 11 residues. Germline V gene lookup returns CDR1 SQVTM and CDR2 ANQGSEA. The CDR3 nucleotides read TGCAGTGGGGGACAGGGCTACGAGCAGTACTTC. Its translation: CSGGQGYEQYF.

J is TRBJ2-3 and V is TRBV28, with TRBD2 matching 12 bases. The germline gives CDR1 MDHEN, CDR2 SYDVKM. Unmatched junction bases numbered 14, after V lost 5 bases and J lost 2 bases. The CDR3 is 19 amino acids. CDR3 DNA sequence: TGTGCCAGCAGTCCCACTAGCCCCACTAGCGGGGGGATCACAGATACGCAGTATTTT. Translation: CASSPTSPTSGGITDTQYF. Based on the CDR3 plus reference TRBV28 and TRBJ2-3, the full variable domain is DVKVTQSSRYLVKRTGEKVFLECVQDMDHENMFWYRQDPGLGLRLIYFSYDVKMKEKGDIPEGYSVSREKKERFSLILESASTNQTSMYLCASSPTSPTSGGITDTQYFGPGTRLTVL.

V usage is TRBV2 and J usage is TRBJ2-7; D is ambiguous. Trimming cost V 2 bases and J 5 bases, with 7 bases left between them. The CDR3 is 12 amino acids. Germline V lookup: CDR1 SNHLY, CDR2 FYNNEI. The CDR3 reads CASSEWQDEQYF. CDR3 sequence (DNA): TGTGCCAGCAGTGAATGGCAGGACGAGCAGTACTTC.

With regard to this clone: In the same sample, other DNA sequences code for this CDR3. CDR3 in DNA: TGTGCCAGCAGCCAAGATCGAGGAGATACGCAGTATTTT. This gives the protein CASSQDRGDTQYF. The V call is TRBV3-1 (or the pseudogene TRBV3-2), the J call TRBJ2-3, with unresolved D. In germline, CDR1 is LGHDT, CDR2 YNNKEL (reference sequence). This CDR3 comprises 13 residues. V was trimmed by 0 bases and J by 5 bases, leaving 6 bases between them.

This clone has only a few counts. The chain couples TRBV5-6 to TRBJ1-6; 7 bases fit TRBD1. In germline, CDR1 is SGHDT, CDR2 YYEEEE. CDR3 length: 15 amino acids. V was pared by 4 bases and J by 9 bases, with 10 bases of the junction left unmatched. The CDR3 loop is CASSLGDRTASPLHF. DNA of the CDR3: TGTGCCAGCAGCCTAGGGGACAGAACTGCTTCACCCCTCCACTTT. The complete variable domain, with remaining parts taken from reference TRBV5-6 and TRBJ1-6, reads DAGVTQSPTHLIKTRGQQVTLRCSPKSGHDTVSWYQQALGQGPQFIFQYYEEEERQRGNFPDRFSGHQFPNYSSELNVNALLLGDSALYLCASSLGDRTASPLHFGNGTRLTVT.

The rearrangement links TRBV28 to TRBJ2-1; the match to TRBD1 covers 7 bases. From germline, CDR1 is MDHEN and CDR2 SYDVKM. This CDR3 comprises 13 residues. Unmatched junction bases numbered 7, after V lost 6 bases and J lost 8 bases. CDR3 DNA: TGTGCCAGCAGGAAGACAGGGTTGGATGAGCAGTTCTTC. Protein product: CASRKTGLDEQFF.

This chain uses TRBV10-3 with TRBJ2-2; the match to TRBD1 covers 10 bases. Germline V lookup: CDR1 ENHRY, CDR2 SYGVKD. This CDR3 has 14 residues. Trimming cost V 10 bases and J 5 bases; bases outside gene matches: 7. The CDR3 spells CATSGTGVTGELFF. The CDR3 nucleotides read TGTGCCACCTCCGGGACAGGGGTGACCGGGGAGCTGTTTTTT.

The rearrangement uses TRBV7-2 and TRBJ1-3; maybe TRBD1 (5 bases). V shed 5 bases and J shed 2 bases, with 16 bases lying between them. The CDR3 is 16 residues long. Germline CDR1 SGHTA, CDR2 FQGNSA. CDR3 sequence reads: CASSPRTSLTGNTIYF. The DNA for the CDR3 is TGTGCCAGCAGCCCCCGGACAAGCCTCACTGGAAACACCATATATTTT.

V is TRBV7-9 and J is TRBJ1-2; D is ambiguous. This CDR3 contains 12 residues. The germline V and J ends were trimmed by 3 bases and 5 bases, with 7 bases remaining between them. The germline V gene has CDR1 SEHNR and CDR2 FQNEAQ (reference sequence). The CDR3 sequence: CASSFTQYGYTF. The CDR3 region has the DNA TGTGCCAGCAGCTTTACCCAGTATGGCTACACCTTC.

The chain uses TRBV5-1 and TRBJ2-2; D is unresolved. The V and J ends lost 4 bases and 1 base respectively, with 5 bases between them. This CDR3 region has 13 residues. Per the germline V gene, CDR1 is SGHRS and CDR2 is YFSETQ. CDR3 sequence reads: CASSRENTGELFF. CDR3 nucleotides: TGCGCCAGCAGCCGAGAGAACACCGGGGAGCTGTTTTTT.

This chain links TRBV11-2 with TRBJ1-6; 8 positions agree with TRBD1. With 1 base clipped from V and 10 bases from J, the junction kept 15 bases outside the gene matches. Germline V CDR1 and CDR2: SGHAT, FQNNGV. The length of the CDR3 is 18 residues. The CDR3 DNA follows: TGTGCCAGCAGCTTAGTTGCTGGCAGGGGGCCGGGGGGATCACCCCTCCACTTT. It codes for CASSLVAGRGPGGSPLHF.

V and J are TRBV18 and TRBJ2-1; possible D gene TRBD1, 6 bases. CDR3 size: 14 residues. The germline V gene has CDR1 KGHSH and CDR2 LQKENI. The germline V and J ends were trimmed by 3 bases and 7 bases, with 13 bases remaining between them. The CDR3, as DNA: TGTGCCAGCTCACCTTTGACAGGACCTAATGAGCAGTTCTTC. As protein: CASSPLTGPNEQFF. Full variable domain (rest looked up from reference TRBV18 and TRBJ2-1): NAGVMQNPRHLVRRRGQEARLRCSPMKGHSHVYWYRQLPEEGLKFMVYLQKENIIDESGMPKERFSAEFPKEGPSILRIQQVVRGDSAAYFCASSPLTGPNEQFFGPGTRLTVL.

This chain uses TRBV2 with TRBJ1-5; 9 positions match TRBD1. The V gene end was trimmed by 3 bases and the J gene end by 4 bases; junction bases not matched to a gene: 10. Germline CDR1 and CDR2: SNHLY and FYNNEI. The CDR3 is 17 residues long. The CDR3 here is CASSDTGGAKVNQPQHF. As DNA, the CDR3 is TGTGCCAGCAGTGACACAGGGGGCGCAAAGGTTAATCAGCCCCAGCATTTT.

V gene TRBV11-2 combines with J gene TRBJ1-4; no definite D call. Germline V gene sequence: CDR1 SGHAT, CDR2 FQNNGV. Trimming took off 6 bases at V and 6 bases at J, with 17 bases between the two ends. CDR3 size: 15 residues. In DNA form, the CDR3 reads TGTGCCAGCAGTCGAGAGGGTTGGAAGGATGAAAAACTGTTTTTT. Amino acids: CASSREGWKDEKLFF.

V usage is TRBV19 and J usage is TRBJ2-7; possibly TRBD1 for D (6 bases). Trimming shortened V by 5 bases and J by 0 bases, and 17 bases separated the two germline ends. Germline CDR1 reads LNHDA; CDR2 reads SQIVND (reference sequence). This CDR3 spans 16 amino acids. The CDR3 coding sequence is TGTGCCAGTAGTTACGCTGACAGGTTTAGCTCCTACGAGCAGTACTTC. It specifies CASSYADRFSSYEQYF.

The table lists this clone with a count of one. The rearrangement links TRBV7-8 to TRBJ1-3; no reliable D call. In germline, CDR1 is SGHVS, CDR2 FQNEAQ. This CDR3 has 14 residues. V was pared by 6 bases and J by 3 bases, with 12 bases between. The chain's CDR3 is CASSVPGFGNTIYF. DNA of the CDR3: TGTGCCAGCAGTGTCCCAGGTTTTGGAAACACCATATATTTT.

The chain carries TRBV28 and TRBJ2-1; perhaps TRBD1 as D (5 bases). V dropped 3 bases and J dropped 5 bases, with 17 bases sitting between them. The CDR3 contains 16 residues. Germline V gene data show CDR1 as MDHEN and CDR2 as SYDVKM. The CDR3 DNA reads TGTGCCAGCAGTTTTGTCCTGCCCACAGGTAACAATGAGCAGTTCTTC. Translation: CASSFVLPTGNNEQFF.

The genes are TRBV4-1 and TRBJ1-1, with TRBD1 as a possible D gene (6 bases). In germline, CDR1 is MGHRA, CDR2 YSYEKL. Deletions cut 1 base from V and 4 bases from J, with 10 bases between. The CDR3 extends over 14 amino acids. This chain's CDR3 is CASSQVQGTTEAFF. The DNA of the CDR3 is TGCGCCAGCAGCCAAGTTCAGGGGACCACTGAAGCTTTCTTT.

This chain joins TRBV19 and TRBJ2-1; 8 bases align to TRBD2. J gave up 7 bases and V 4 bases, and 15 bases lay outside the gene matches. Germline V CDR1 and CDR2: LNHDA, SQIVND (reference sequence). The CDR3 consists of 17 residues. The CDR3 bases are TGTGCCAGTAGTACCCGTGGTAGCGGGACCGGTGGGAATGAGCAGTTCTTC. Protein: CASSTRGSGTGGNEQFF.

The chain uses TRBV2 and TRBJ2-1; 9 positions agree with TRBD2. The CDR3 is made up of 17 amino acids. With 3 bases clipped from V and 2 bases from J, the junction kept 8 bases outside the gene matches. Germline CDR1 reads SNHLY; CDR2 reads FYNNEI. CDR3 region: CASSELAGGIAYNEQFF. CDR3 nucleotide sequence: TGTGCCAGCAGTGAGTTGGCGGGGGGGATCGCCTACAATGAGCAGTTCTTC.

A single count supports this clone. The V gene is TRBV25-1, the J gene TRBJ2-5; possibly TRBD2 for D (5 bases). This CDR3 is 16 amino acids long. Per germline, CDR1 MGHDK and CDR2 SYGVNS. V was clipped by 0 bases and J by 1 base, with 12 bases between them. DNA of the CDR3: TGTGCCAGCAGTGAATATAGGGCTAGCTCCCAAGAGACCCAGTACTTC. Translating it yields CASSEYRASSQETQYF.

J is TRBJ2-5 and V is TRBV18; D gene unclear. The CDR3 extends over 13 amino acids. Germline loops: CDR1 KGHSH, CDR2 LQKENI. V lost 2 bases to trimming and J lost 3 bases, with 7 bases between them. CDR3: CASSPSAKETQYF. The CDR3 DNA is TGTGCCAGCTCACCAAGCGCTAAAGAGACCCAGTACTTC.